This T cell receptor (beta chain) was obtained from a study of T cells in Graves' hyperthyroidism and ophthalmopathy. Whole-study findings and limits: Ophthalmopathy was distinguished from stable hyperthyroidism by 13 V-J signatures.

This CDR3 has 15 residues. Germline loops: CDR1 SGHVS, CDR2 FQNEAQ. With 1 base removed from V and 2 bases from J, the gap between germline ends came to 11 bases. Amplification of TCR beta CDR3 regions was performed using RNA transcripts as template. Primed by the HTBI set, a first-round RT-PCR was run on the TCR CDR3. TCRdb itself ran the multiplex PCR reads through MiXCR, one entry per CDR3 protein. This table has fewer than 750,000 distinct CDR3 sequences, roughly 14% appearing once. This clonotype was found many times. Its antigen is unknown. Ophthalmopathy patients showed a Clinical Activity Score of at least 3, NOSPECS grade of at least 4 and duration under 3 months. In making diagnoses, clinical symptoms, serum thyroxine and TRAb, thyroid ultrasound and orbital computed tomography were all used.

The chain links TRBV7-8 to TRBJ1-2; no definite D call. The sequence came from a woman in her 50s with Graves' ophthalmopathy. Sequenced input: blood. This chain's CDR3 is CASSLDRGENYGYTF. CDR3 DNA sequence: TGTGCCAGCAGCTTAGATCGAGGAGAAAACTATGGCTACACCTTC.